The entry below gives a single T cell receptor beta chain sequence along with its context. The entry originates in a study of T-cell reconstitution after alpha-beta-depleted transplantation in children. Preparation of the TCRbeta library used unique molecular identifiers. One entry per CDR3 protein, called by TCRdb with MiXCR from the PCR reads. The sample yields a few hundred thousand distinct CDR3 sequences, over 25% seen once. CDR3 length equals 15 residues. Trimming stripped 6 bases from V and 0 bases from J, with 12 bases between. The chain carries TRBV12-3 or TRBV12-4 and TRBJ2-1; tentative D call: TRBD2 (6 bases). Specimen: PBMCs, collected before TCRalphabeta/CD19-depleted stem cell transplant. The receptor was derived from a boy in the first two years of life with Wiskott-Aldrich syndrome, due to receive a stem cell transplant. The CDR3 here is CASRPDGGSYNEQFF. The CDR3 DNA follows: TGTGCCAGCAGGCCGGACGGGGGCTCCTACAATGAGCAGTTCTTC.